This entry concerns a single T cell receptor (beta chain). The specificity of this receptor is unknown. No clone much larger than this one lies a single base away; base qualities are absent. Another Seattle source contributed samples from volunteer blood donors who had recovered from COVID-19. Each collaborating institution followed its own protocols to collect whole blood in K2EDTA tubes. For TCRbeta analysis, collaborators shipped samples as frozen whole blood, isolated PBMCs, or DNA extracted from either of those sample types. These data belong to a study of blood T cell repertoires in COVID-19 (dated by TCRdb to 2020 to 2021). Describing the broader study: The collaborator samples originated in the United States, Italy and Spain and spanned the acute and convalescent phases of COVID-19. The material from the prospective study consisted of cDNA or gDNA derived from T cells, B-cell-depleted T cells, or PBMCs. Deeply sampled blood TCRbeta repertoires from subjects exposed to, actively infected with, or recovered from COVID-19 were included in the dataset. The repertoires were released in a freely available public database intended as a resource for research on the immune response to SARS-CoV-2. The samples were drawn from the first 160 participants of the ongoing ImmuneRACE study and from over a thousand subjects provided by 6 global collaborators. The sample metadata nearly always contained a de-identified subject ID, COVID-19 status, age in years and sex. Where available, HLA class I and class II types were obtained from metadata supplied by the sample provider rather than from assay-based typing. On the study overall, not on this receptor specifically: The amount of clinical and demographic metadata varied by source and participant and was provided uncurated.

Counted from cysteine to phenylalanine, this CDR3 has 14 amino acids. Here the CDR3 DNA is all that survives: 42 bases in frame from base 1. V and J lose 5 bases and 2 bases, and a span of 12 bases separates them. CDR1 and CDR2, looked up from the germline V gene, are SGHAT and FQNNGV. TCRbeta CDR3 regions were amplified from genomic DNA using the immunoSEQ Assay, a bias-controlled multiplex PCR. Per the original workflow: The number of nucleated cells in each sample was estimated by amplification of reference gene primers within the assay. Sequence reads were collapsed and filtered to measure the absolute abundance of every unique TCRbeta CDR3 rearrangement. For each sample, productive Simpson clonality was calculated as the square root of Simpson's diversity index over productive rearrangements. Imported from immuneACCESS, the table was reduced by TCRdb to in-frame sequences with V and J called. These copies leave out some clones; in studies compared against another copy, an unresolved V gene accounts for under half, and the cause of the remainder is not known. V, J and clone size derive from that table, while D and trimming were established from the DNA sequence. In all, the sample holds some 220,000 clones, and 65% to 85% of those were seen once. Approximately 3% of the sample is held by the ten biggest clonotypes.

The sequenced sample was peripheral blood. This receptor was identified in a woman between 25 and 40 years old who had recovered from COVID-19. The rearrangement joined TRBV11-2 to TRBJ1-1, with the D segment identity uncertain. The CDR3: CASSPWAVNTEAFF. The bases are TGTGCCAGCAGCCCCTGGGCTGTTAACACTGAAGCTTTCTTT.